The next 12 T cell receptor beta chains were all read from a single sample in a study of cytomegalovirus exposure and HLA in healthy donors. With 60 Vbeta and 13 Jbeta primers, the PCR was carried out. The assay was immunoSEQ multiplex PCR, and TCRdb's table has in-frame clones only and misses some. The sample holds roughly 150,000 clones, 75% seen once. The sample taken for sequencing was PBMCs. The receptors stem from a man aged 18 to 29 in good health and CMV-seropositive.

This chain joins TRBV14 and TRBJ2-7, with TRBD1 matching 8 bases. This CDR3 region has 13 residues. Germline V gives CDR1 SGHDN, CDR2 FVKESK. J lost 5 bases, V lost 4 bases, and 4 bases had no gene match. The CDR3 DNA sequence: TGTGCCAGCAGCCCCCAGACAGGGGACGAGCAGTACTTC. It encodes CASSPQTGDEQYF.

The V and J genes are TRBV4-1 and TRBJ2-7, with D unclear. The germline CDR1 and CDR2 sequences are MGHRA and YSYEKL. This CDR3 is 16 amino acids long. Between the trimmed V and J ends, which lost 0 bases and 0 bases, there was a span of 12 bases. The CDR3 spells CASSQDRVLSSYEQYF. CDR3 coding DNA: TGCGCCAGCAGCCAAGATCGCGTCCTTAGCTCCTACGAGCAGTACTTC.

The DNA of the CDR3 is TGTGCGAGCCGACAGGGGGCCGGGGACGAGCAGTACTTC. It yields the protein CASRQGAGDEQYF. The gene calls are TRBV5-4 and TRBJ2-7; 10 bases are a match to TRBD1. Germline V gives CDR1 SGHNT, CDR2 YYREEE (reference sequence). The CDR3 extends over 13 amino acids.

The V and J genes are TRBV7-8 and TRBJ2-5; a weak D match, TRBD2 (5 bases). The V end was cut by 3 bases, the J end by 5 bases, with 19 bases between. The CDR3 extends over 16 amino acids. Germline values: CDR1 SGHVS, CDR2 FQNEAQ. CDR3 protein: CASSFQPRGIGETQYF. CDR3 in DNA: TGTGCCAGCAGCTTTCAACCCCGAGGGATCGGGGAGACCCAGTACTTC.

By sample share, this clone is medium-sized. This chain uses TRBV7-9 with TRBJ1-1; perhaps TRBD1 as D (6 bases). CDR3 length equals 17 residues. Germline CDR1 reads SEHNR; CDR2 reads FQNEAQ (reference sequence). V lost 4 bases and J lost 0, with 18 bases in between. The CDR3 bases are TGTGCCAGCAGCTATCCAGTAACAGGGACAATGAACACTGAAGCTTTCTTT. As protein: CASSYPVTGTMNTEAFF.

The V and J genes are TRBV7-9 and TRBJ2-7; 9 bases map to TRBD1. Germline CDR1 SEHNR, CDR2 FQNEAQ (reference sequence). The trim removed 4 bases at V and 3 bases at J, leaving 7 bases unmatched. The CDR3 contains 15 residues. The CDR3 coding sequence is TGTGCCAGCAGCTATAGACAGGGGGTGTTCTACGAGCAGTACTTC. This codes for CASSYRQGVFYEQYF.

This clone came up once. This chain connects TRBV6-1 to TRBJ2-7; D is perhaps TRBD1 (6 bases). Germline V CDR1 and CDR2: MNHNS, SASEGT. This CDR3 is 17 amino acids long. V was clipped by 4 bases and J by 4 bases, with 23 bases between them. The CDR3 protein is CASSGNYGGQIEYEQYF. Written as DNA, the CDR3 is TGTGCCAGCAGTGGGAACTATGGGGGACAAATAGAATACGAGCAGTACTTC.

V usage is TRBV28 and J usage is TRBJ1-3; D is ambiguous. The germline V gene encodes CDR1 MDHEN and CDR2 SYDVKM. The CDR3 spans 12 residues. The V end was cut by 9 bases, the J end by 4 bases, with 10 bases between. The CDR3 bases are TGTGCCAGTATTAGTTCCGGAAACACCATATATTTT. It yields the protein CASISSGNTIYF.

J is TRBJ2-1 and V is TRBV4-2; TRBD2 matches at 8 bases. This CDR3 comprises 14 residues. The germline V gene encodes CDR1 LGHNA and CDR2 YNFKEQ. After removal of 5 bases from V and 2 bases from J, the junction contained 2 bases not matched to a gene. The CDR3 bases are TGTGCCAGCAGCGGCGGGGGGCCCTACAATGAGCAGTTCTTC. It specifies CASSGGGPYNEQFF.

V usage is TRBV19 and J usage is TRBJ2-6, with D hard to call. V shed 7 bases and J shed 0 bases, with 4 bases lying between them. Germline V lookup: CDR1 LNHDA, CDR2 SQIVND (reference sequence). CDR3 size: 13 residues. CDR3 protein: CASIGSGANVLTF. In DNA form, the CDR3 reads TGTGCCAGTATCGGCTCTGGGGCCAACGTCCTGACTTTC.

V and J are TRBV2 and TRBJ2-3; 7 nucleotides match TRBD2. CDR1 is SNHLY, CDR2 FYNNEI, per germline. The CDR3 length is 15 residues. V lost 5 bases and J lost 3; bases outside the gene matches: 8. The CDR3 sequence is CASSYRLAKTDTQYF. DNA of the CDR3: TGTGCCAGCAGTTATCGACTAGCAAAGACAGATACGCAGTATTTT.

CDR3 sequence (DNA): TGCAGCGGAACTCATACTGGACTCTCCTACAATGAGCAGTTCTTC. Encoded protein: CSGTHTGLSYNEQFF. V usage is TRBV29-1 and J usage is TRBJ2-1, with D possibly matching TRBD2 (5 bases). CDR1 is SQVTM and CDR2 is ANQGSEA in the germline V gene. Trimming pared 7 bases from V and 0 bases from J, leaving 16 bases between. This CDR3 comprises 15 residues.